Below are 32 T cell receptor beta chains sequenced from a single sample in a study of blood T cell repertoires in COVID-19 (dated by TCRdb to the early 2020s). Library preparation employed the immunoSEQ multiplex PCR assay. The source is immuneACCESS, and TCRdb retained only in-frame sequences with V and J called. Part of the clones is not carried over; for the studies checked, unresolved V genes explain less than half of this, and the remainder is unexplained. The sample data list 68,000 or so clones, and 87% of these were observed just once. The top ten clonotypes cover 6% to 7% of the sample. The sample consisted of peripheral blood. These receptors were taken from a middle-aged man with active COVID-19.

This chain connects TRBV3-1 (or the pseudogene TRBV3-2) to TRBJ2-5, with D perhaps TRBD1 (5 bases). The germline V gene has CDR1 LGHDT and CDR2 YNNKEL (reference sequence). Trimming pared 1 base from V and 9 bases from J, leaving 9 bases between. CDR3 length: 12 amino acids. The CDR3 loop is CASSQGGVSQYF. The CDR3 DNA is TGTGCCAGCAGCCAAGGGGGCGTTTCCCAGTACTTC.

V and J are TRBV7-9 and TRBJ1-5; TRBD1 might be the D (5 bases). The germline gives CDR1 SEHNR, CDR2 FQNEAQ (reference sequence). V lost 1 base and J lost 4, with 11 bases in between. The CDR3 extends over 15 amino acids. The CDR3 sequence is CASSLGQTVNQPQHF. CDR3 nucleotide sequence: TGTGCCAGCAGCTTAGGACAGACCGTTAATCAGCCCCAGCATTTT. The variable domain in full, with the rest retrieved from reference TRBV7-9 and TRBJ1-5, is DTGVSQNPRHKITKRGQNVTFRCDPISEHNRLYWYRQTLGQGPEFLTYFQNEAQLEKSRLLSDRFSAERPKGSFSTLEIQRTEQGDSAMYLCASSLGQTVNQPQHFGDGTRLSIL.

The chain employs TRBV30 and TRBJ1-6; weak D call: TRBD1 (5 bases). Between the trimmed V and J ends, which lost 5 bases and 3 bases, there was a span of 14 bases. The CDR3 spans 15 residues. Germline V CDR1 and CDR2: GTSNPN, SVGIG (reference sequence). CDR3 residues: CAWGRGDLYNSPLHF. CDR3 sequence (DNA): TGTGCCTGGGGTCGGGGGGACCTCTATAATTCACCCCTCCACTTT. Based on the CDR3 plus reference TRBV30 and TRBJ1-6, the full variable domain is SQTIHQWPATLVQPVGSPLSLECTVEGTSNPNLYWYRQAAGRGLQLLFYSVGIGQISSEVPQNLSASRPQDRQFILSSKKLLLSDSGFYLCAWGRGDLYNSPLHFGNGTRLTVT.

In nucleotides, the CDR3 is TGCAGTGCTAGTTCTGTCATGGCCTCCTACGAGCAGTACTTC. Its protein is CSASSVMASYEQYF. The chain joins TRBV20-1 to TRBJ2-7; D remains unclear. The CDR3 spans 14 residues. The germline V gene has CDR1 DFQATT and CDR2 SNEGSKA (reference sequence). The V gene lost 3 bases and the J gene lost 0 bases, with 12 bases spanning the gap.

The chain joins TRBV28 to TRBJ1-5, with 10 bases identical to TRBD1. The CDR3 is 15 residues long. Unmatched junction bases numbered 5, after V lost 5 bases and J lost 4 bases. Germline CDR1 MDHEN, CDR2 SYDVKM. CDR3 amino acids: CASSPGQGINQPQHF. The CDR3 DNA follows: TGTGCCAGCAGTCCGGGACAGGGGATAAATCAGCCCCAGCATTTT.

The chain has TRBV4-2 and TRBJ2-2, with 7 positions matching TRBD2. V was pared by 1 base and J by 5 bases, with 7 bases of the junction left unmatched. The CDR3 is made up of 16 amino acids. From germline, CDR1 is LGHNA and CDR2 YNFKEQ. This chain's CDR3 is CASSQVALAYTGELFF. The CDR3, as DNA: TGTGCCAGCAGCCAAGTGGCACTAGCGTATACCGGGGAGCTGTTTTTT.

Notes on this clone: This specimen includes other DNA sequences encoding the same CDR3. This chain connects TRBV5-1 to TRBJ2-7, with D possibly being TRBD2 (6 bases). V lost 4 bases and J lost 0, with 14 bases in between. Germline V gene sequence: CDR1 SGHRS, CDR2 YFSETQ. The CDR3 totals 15 residues. This CDR3 reads CASSLGTDRSYEQYF. The CDR3 DNA follows: TGCGCCAGCAGCCTCGGGACTGATCGCTCCTACGAGCAGTACTTC.

V is TRBV5-4 and J is TRBJ2-7, with unresolved D. Germline loops: CDR1 SGHNT, CDR2 YYREEE (reference sequence). This CDR3 spans 15 amino acids. Trimming left V 3 bases short and J 3 bases short, with 16 bases between. Here the CDR3 reads CASSSDLVPFYEQYF. CDR3 DNA sequence: TGTGCCAGCAGCTCCGACCTAGTCCCTTTCTACGAGCAGTACTTC. Combining the CDR3 with reference TRBV5-4 and TRBJ2-7 gives the whole variable domain ETGVTQSPTHLIKTRGQQVTLRCSSQSGHNTVSWYQQALGQGPQFIFQYYREEENGRGNFPPRFSGLQFPNYSSELNVNALELDDSALYLCASSSDLVPFYEQYFGPGTRLTVT.

CDR3 sequence: CASSRGGLAGGTNTGELFF. The CDR3 region has the DNA TGTGCCAGCAGCCGCGGGGGCCTAGCGGGAGGAACGAACACCGGGGAGCTGTTTTTT. This chain links TRBV4-2 with TRBJ2-2; TRBD2 matches at 11 bases. V lost 4 bases and J lost 0; bases outside the gene matches: 10. Germline V gives CDR1 LGHNA, CDR2 YNFKEQ. This CDR3 has 19 amino acids.

The chain links TRBV27 to TRBJ2-7; 11 bases fit TRBD2. Trimming removed 6 bases from V and 3 bases from J; junction bases left unmatched: 13. The CDR3 spans 17 residues. CDR1 is MNHEY and CDR2 is SMNVEV in the germline V gene (reference sequence). The CDR3 is CASSRLPGTSGNYEQYF. CDR3 sequence (DNA): TGTGCCAGCAGCCGACTTCCAGGGACTAGCGGAAACTACGAGCAGTACTTC.

This clone was picked up one time. V and J are TRBV19 and TRBJ1-1; D call uncertain. Trimming left V 3 bases short and J 4 bases short, with 12 bases between. Germline V lookup: CDR1 LNHDA, CDR2 SQIVND (reference sequence). This CDR3 has 14 amino acids. Here the CDR3 reads CASSISSSGTEAFF. The DNA for the CDR3 is TGTGCCAGTAGTATCTCTAGTAGTGGCACTGAAGCTTTCTTT.

This clone appeared once. The J gene is TRBJ2-1, the V gene TRBV5-4; 11 nucleotides align to TRBD2. The CDR3 is 17 residues long. Trimming removed 3 bases from V and 4 bases from J; junction bases left unmatched: 9. The germline V gene encodes CDR1 SGHNT and CDR2 YYREEE (reference sequence). Here the CDR3 DNA reads TGTGCCAGCAGCTCGGCCTCGACTAGCGGGGCTTACAATGAGCAGTTCTTC. Translated: CASSSASTSGAYNEQFF.

The chain carries TRBV6-4 and TRBJ2-3, with TRBD2 matching over 12 bases. This CDR3 is built from 16 residues. CDR1 and CDR2 from the germline V gene are MRHNA and SNTAGT. V gave up 6 bases and J gave up 4 bases; unmatched junction bases: 8. CDR3 DNA: TGTGCCAGCAGCGAAAGACTAGCGGGAGTGGCAGATACGCAGTATTTT. Its translation: CASSERLAGVADTQYF.

This chain links TRBV19 with TRBJ2-2, with no clear D. The V gene lost 4 bases and the J gene lost 5 bases, with 5 bases spanning the gap. This CDR3 region has 12 residues. The germline V gene has CDR1 LNHDA and CDR2 SQIVND (reference sequence). DNA of the CDR3: TGTGCCAGTAGTACTCAGACCGGGGAGCTGTTTTTT. This translates into CASSTQTGELFF.

This sequence joins TRBV27 and TRBJ1-1; tentative D call: TRBD1 (6 bases). Trimming stripped 5 bases from V and 5 bases from J, with 21 bases between. The CDR3 length is 16 residues. Germline V gene data show CDR1 as MNHEY and CDR2 as SMNVEV (reference sequence). Written as DNA, the CDR3 is TGTGCCAGCAGTCCCCGGGACACCTTCGAGACGACTGAAGCTTTCTTT. Its translation is CASSPRDTFETTEAFF.

The gene calls are TRBV5-5 and TRBJ1-2; D uncertain. CDR3 length: 17 residues. Germline assignment: CDR1 SGHKS and CDR2 YYEKEE (reference sequence). V was trimmed by 0 bases and J by 3 bases, leaving 18 bases between them. The CDR3 protein is CASSLVGTFGPDYGYTF. The CDR3 nucleotides are TGTGCCAGCAGCTTGGTGGGTACATTTGGGCCAGACTATGGCTACACCTTC.

The chain employs TRBV6-1 and TRBJ2-2; TRBD2 is a possible D gene (6 bases). Looked up from germline, CDR1 is MNHNS and CDR2 is SASEGT. This CDR3 has 15 amino acids. V lost 3 bases and J 7 bases, leaving 15 bases between the germline ends. CDR3 nucleotide sequence: TGTGCCAGCAGTGAGGTTCGCGGGGTCGTCGGGGAGCTGTTTTTT. Protein sequence: CASSEVRGVVGELFF.

The CDR3: CASSRQGTYEQYF. DNA of the CDR3: TGTGCCAGCAGCCGACAGGGAACCTACGAGCAGTACTTC. The gene calls are TRBV6-5 and TRBJ2-7; 7 bases are a match to TRBD1. Per the germline V gene, CDR1 is MNHEY and CDR2 is SVGAGI. Trimming cost V 6 bases and J 2 bases; bases outside gene matches: 4. The CDR3 sequence is 13 residues long.

V is TRBV5-6 and J is TRBJ1-5; possible D gene TRBD1, 5 bases. V was pared by 4 bases and J by 2 bases, with 13 bases between. CDR3 size: 15 residues. In germline, CDR1 is SGHDT, CDR2 YYEEEE. The CDR3 DNA sequence: TGTGCCAGCAGCCTGAGTGGGGCCGGCAATCAGCCCCAGCATTTT. Translated, it gives CASSLSGAGNQPQHF. Combining the CDR3 with reference TRBV5-6 and TRBJ1-5 gives the whole variable domain DAGVTQSPTHLIKTRGQQVTLRCSPKSGHDTVSWYQQALGQGPQFIFQYYEEEERQRGNFPDRFSGHQFPNYSSELNVNALLLGDSALYLCASSLSGAGNQPQHFGDGTRLSIL.

The chain couples TRBV6-6 to TRBJ1-1, with D unclear. Per the germline V gene, CDR1 is MNHNY and CDR2 is SVGAGI (reference sequence). The CDR3 is 14 residues long. Trimming took off 0 bases at V and 2 bases at J, with 7 bases between the two ends. The CDR3 DNA sequence: TGTGCCAGCAGTTACTCGAGGAGTAACACTGAAGCTTTCTTT. It translates to CASSYSRSNTEAFF.

The genes are TRBV27 and TRBJ1-1, with D maybe TRBD1 (5 bases). This CDR3 contains 17 residues. Per the germline V gene, CDR1 is MNHEY and CDR2 is SMNVEV (reference sequence). Trimming took off 3 bases at V and 0 bases at J, with 17 bases between the two ends. The CDR3 DNA follows: TGTGCCAGCAGTTTGAAGGGGCCGGCCTTTTTGAACACTGAAGCTTTCTTT. It encodes CASSLKGPAFLNTEAFF.

The J gene is TRBJ1-5, the V gene TRBV6-2 or TRBV6-3, with a weak D call TRBD1 (5 bases). V shed 0 bases and J shed 4 bases, with 10 bases lying between them. In germline, CDR1 is MNHEY, CDR2 SVGEGT. CDR3 size: 15 residues. The CDR3, as DNA: TGTGCCAGCAGTTACTCAGGGGCTAGGAATCAGCCCCAGCATTTT. Translated, it gives CASSYSGARNQPQHF.

The rearrangement joins TRBV4-2 to TRBJ1-2, with a possible D match to TRBD1 (5 bases). The CDR3 is 13 amino acids. V lost 3 bases, J lost 8 bases, and 13 bases lay in between. Germline V lookup: CDR1 LGHNA, CDR2 YNFKEQ. CDR3 nucleotides: TGTGCCAGCAGCCACGTTGACAGAGAGGGCTACACCTTC. Residues: CASSHVDREGYTF.

Only a few counts were recorded for this clone. V usage is TRBV30 and J usage is TRBJ2-7; TRBD2 might be the D (6 bases). From germline, CDR1 is GTSNPN and CDR2 SVGIG (reference sequence). This CDR3 contains 14 residues. V shed 0 bases and J shed 2 bases, with 11 bases lying between them. The CDR3 region has the DNA TGTGCCTGGAGTGTGGGCGGGATCACCTACGAGCAGTACTTC. Translated: CAWSVGGITYEQYF.

V and J are TRBV5-8 and TRBJ2-3; perhaps TRBD1 as D (6 bases). Germline V CDR1 and CDR2: SGHTS, YDEGEE. Trimming took off 1 base at V and 2 bases at J, with 11 bases between the two ends. The CDR3 is 15 residues long. The CDR3 nucleotides are TGTGCCAGCAGCTTGAACAGGGTGGCCACAGATACGCAGTATTTT. The encoded protein is CASSLNRVATDTQYF.

V is TRBV30 and J is TRBJ2-7, with 10 bases lining up with TRBD2. V dropped 5 bases and J dropped 0; count of bases not matched to a gene: 4. This CDR3 has 14 amino acids. The germline V gene has CDR1 GTSNPN and CDR2 SVGIG (reference sequence). CDR3 protein: CAWAGTSDSYEQYF. Written as DNA, the CDR3 is TGTGCCTGGGCCGGGACTAGCGACTCCTACGAGCAGTACTTC. Drawing the rest from reference TRBV30 and TRBJ2-7, the complete variable domain is SQTIHQWPATLVQPVGSPLSLECTVEGTSNPNLYWYRQAAGRGLQLLFYSVGIGQISSEVPQNLSASRPQDRQFILSSKKLLLSDSGFYLCAWAGTSDSYEQYFGPGTRLTVT.

This clone was detected once. The V call is TRBV30, the J call TRBJ2-7; no clear D. CDR1 and CDR2 (germline): GTSNPN, SVGIG (reference sequence). This CDR3 has 12 residues. V was clipped by 2 bases and J by 0 bases, with 5 bases between them. The CDR3 DNA reads as TGTGCCTGGAGTTTCAGCTCCTACGAGCAGTACTTC. It translates to CAWSFSSYEQYF.

This chain joins TRBV6-5 and TRBJ1-1; a weak D match, TRBD1 (5 bases). V was cut by 6 bases and J by 11 bases, with 22 bases left in between. Per germline, CDR1 MNHEY and CDR2 SVGAGI. There are 14 residues in the CDR3. The CDR3 DNA sequence: TGTGCCAGCAGACCCGGGGACTCTCAACGGAGGGCTTTCTTT. This gives the protein CASRPGDSQRRAFF.

This clone showed up just a few times. The gene calls are TRBV18 and TRBJ1-5; 8 bases are a match to TRBD1. Per the germline V gene, CDR1 is KGHSH and CDR2 is LQKENI. CDR3 length: 16 amino acids. Trimming took 6 bases from V and 3 from J; bases not matched to a gene: 10. CDR3 loop: CASSSGGLYNNQPQHF. DNA for the CDR3: TGTGCCAGCTCCTCAGGGGGCCTCTACAACAATCAGCCCCAGCATTTT.

This chain joins TRBV28 and TRBJ2-7; 9 bases align to TRBD1. V lost 3 bases, J lost 2 bases, and 17 bases stayed unmatched. Germline V gives CDR1 MDHEN, CDR2 SYDVKM. The CDR3 contains 19 residues. The CDR3 reads CASSFPQTGTGISTYEQYF. The CDR3 coding sequence is TGTGCCAGCAGTTTCCCCCAGACCGGGACAGGGATCAGTACCTACGAGCAGTACTTC. Combining the CDR3 with reference TRBV28 and TRBJ2-7 gives the whole variable domain DVKVTQSSRYLVKRTGEKVFLECVQDMDHENMFWYRQDPGLGLRLIYFSYDVKMKEKGDIPEGYSVSREKKERFSLILESASTNQTSMYLCASSFPQTGTGISTYEQYFGPGTRLTVT.

This chain uses TRBV7-9 with TRBJ1-6; D is perhaps TRBD1 (5 bases). Trimming pared 0 bases from V and 15 bases from J, leaving 12 bases between. CDR3 length: 13 amino acids. The germline V gene encodes CDR1 SEHNR and CDR2 FQNEAQ (reference sequence). CDR3 in DNA: TGTGCCAGCAGCTTAGCGGGGGAGGGAAGCCTCCACTTT. Encoded protein: CASSLAGEGSLHF.

This clone has a single count. This chain connects TRBV7-3 to TRBJ2-5; 7 bases agree with TRBD2. The CDR3 contains 17 residues. V shed 6 bases, J shed 0 bases, and the junction held 13 bases outside the gene matches. The germline CDR1 and CDR2 sequences are SGHTA and FQGTGA. The CDR3 is CASSPGVRGGYQETQYF. CDR3 DNA sequence: TGTGCCAGCAGTCCGGGGGTACGGGGAGGGTACCAAGAGACCCAGTACTTC.